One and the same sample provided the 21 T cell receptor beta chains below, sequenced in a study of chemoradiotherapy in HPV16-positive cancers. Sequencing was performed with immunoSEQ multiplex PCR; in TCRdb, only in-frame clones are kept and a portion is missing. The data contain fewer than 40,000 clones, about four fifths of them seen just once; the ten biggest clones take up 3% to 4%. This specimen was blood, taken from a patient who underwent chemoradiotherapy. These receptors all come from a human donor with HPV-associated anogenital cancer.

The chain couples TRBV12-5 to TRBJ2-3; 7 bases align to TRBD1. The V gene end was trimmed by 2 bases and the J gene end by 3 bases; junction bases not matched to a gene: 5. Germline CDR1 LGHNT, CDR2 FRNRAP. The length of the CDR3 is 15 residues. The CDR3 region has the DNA TGTGCTAGTGGTTTGCCCGAGGGGGCAACAGATACGCAGTATTTT. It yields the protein CASGLPEGATDTQYF.

CDR3: CASSDSVDSSDTQYF. The CDR3 bases are TGTGCCAGCAGTGACTCGGTCGATTCTTCAGATACGCAGTATTTT. This chain connects TRBV6-4 to TRBJ2-3; D not certain. The V gene lost 0 bases and the J gene lost 4 bases, with 11 bases spanning the gap. Looked up from germline, CDR1 is MRHNA and CDR2 is SNTAGT. CDR3 length: 15 residues.

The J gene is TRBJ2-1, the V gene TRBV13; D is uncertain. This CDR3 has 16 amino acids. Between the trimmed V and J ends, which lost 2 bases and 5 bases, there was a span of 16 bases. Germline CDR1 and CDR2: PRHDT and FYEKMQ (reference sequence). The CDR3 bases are TGTGCCAGCAGCTTATTTTTCGGCAGGTCCAACAATGAGCAGTTCTTC. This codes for CASSLFFGRSNNEQFF.

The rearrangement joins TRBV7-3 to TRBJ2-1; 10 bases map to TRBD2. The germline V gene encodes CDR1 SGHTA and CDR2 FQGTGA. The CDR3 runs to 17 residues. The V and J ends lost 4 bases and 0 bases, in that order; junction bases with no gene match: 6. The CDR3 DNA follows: TGTGCCAGCAGCTCTTCCTTAGCGGGAGGCTCCTACAATGAGCAGTTCTTC. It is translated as CASSSSLAGGSYNEQFF.

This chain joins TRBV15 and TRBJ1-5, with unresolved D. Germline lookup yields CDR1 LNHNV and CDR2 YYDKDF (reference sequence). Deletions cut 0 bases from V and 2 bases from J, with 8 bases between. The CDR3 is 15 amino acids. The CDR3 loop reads CATSRDLDGNQPQHF. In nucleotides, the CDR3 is TGTGCCACCAGCAGAGATCTAGACGGCAATCAGCCCCAGCATTTT.

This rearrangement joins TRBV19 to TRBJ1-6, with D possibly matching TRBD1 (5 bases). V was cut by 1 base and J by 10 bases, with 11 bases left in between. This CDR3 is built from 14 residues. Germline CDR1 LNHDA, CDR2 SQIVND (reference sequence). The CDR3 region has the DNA TGTGCCAGTAGTATAGCCCAGGGAGGATCACCCCTCCACTTT. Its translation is CASSIAQGGSPLHF.

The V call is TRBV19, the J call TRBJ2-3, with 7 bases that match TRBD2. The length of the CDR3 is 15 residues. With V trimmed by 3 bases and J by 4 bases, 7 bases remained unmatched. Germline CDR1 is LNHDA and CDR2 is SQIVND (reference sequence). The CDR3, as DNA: TGTGCCAGTAGTATTCCAGCGGGGCTTTCAGATACGCAGTATTTT. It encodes CASSIPAGLSDTQYF.

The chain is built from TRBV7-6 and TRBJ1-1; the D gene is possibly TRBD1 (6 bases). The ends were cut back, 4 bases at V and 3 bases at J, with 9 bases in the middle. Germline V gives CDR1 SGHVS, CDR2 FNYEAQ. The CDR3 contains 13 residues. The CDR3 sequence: CASSSQGDTEAFF. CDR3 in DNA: TGTGCCAGCAGCTCACAGGGAGACACTGAAGCTTTCTTT. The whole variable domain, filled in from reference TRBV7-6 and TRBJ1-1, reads GAGVSQSPRYKVTKRGQDVALRCDPISGHVSLYWYRQALGQGPEFLTYFNYEAQQDKSGLPNDRFSAERPEGSISTLTIQRTEQRDSAMYRCASSSQGDTEAFFGQGTRLTVV.

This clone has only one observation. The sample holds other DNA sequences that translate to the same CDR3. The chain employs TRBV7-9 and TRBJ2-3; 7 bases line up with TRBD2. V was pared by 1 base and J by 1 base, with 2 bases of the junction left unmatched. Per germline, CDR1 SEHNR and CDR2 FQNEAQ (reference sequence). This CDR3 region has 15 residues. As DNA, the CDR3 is TGTGCCAGCAGCTTAGGGGCGGGGGGCACAGATACGCAGTATTTT. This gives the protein CASSLGAGGTDTQYF.

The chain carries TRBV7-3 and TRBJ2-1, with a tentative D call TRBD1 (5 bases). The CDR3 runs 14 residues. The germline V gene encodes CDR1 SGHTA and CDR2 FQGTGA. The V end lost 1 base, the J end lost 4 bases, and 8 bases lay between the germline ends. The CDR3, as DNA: TGTGCCAGCAGCTTAAGCAGGGATTACAATGAGCAGTTCTTC. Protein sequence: CASSLSRDYNEQFF.

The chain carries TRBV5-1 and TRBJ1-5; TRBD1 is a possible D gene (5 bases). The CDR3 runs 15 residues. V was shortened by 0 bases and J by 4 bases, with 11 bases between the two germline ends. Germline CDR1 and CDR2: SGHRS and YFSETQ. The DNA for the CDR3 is TGCGCCAGCAGCTTGGAAGGGACGGGAAATCAGCCCCAGCATTTT. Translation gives CASSLEGTGNQPQHF.

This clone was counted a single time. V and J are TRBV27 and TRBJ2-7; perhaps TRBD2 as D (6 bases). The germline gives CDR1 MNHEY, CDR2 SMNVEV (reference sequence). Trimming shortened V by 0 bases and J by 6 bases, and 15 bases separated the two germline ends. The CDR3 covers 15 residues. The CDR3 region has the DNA TGTGCCAGCAGTTTATCGCAGCGGGCCCCCCTCGAGCAGTACTTC. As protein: CASSLSQRAPLEQYF.

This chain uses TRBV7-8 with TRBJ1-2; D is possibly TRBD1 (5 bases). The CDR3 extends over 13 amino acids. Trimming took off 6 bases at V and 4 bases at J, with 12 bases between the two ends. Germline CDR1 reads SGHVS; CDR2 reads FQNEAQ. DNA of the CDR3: TGTGCCAGCAGTCCGAGTGGGGGCTATGGCTACACCTTC. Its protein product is CASSPSGGYGYTF.

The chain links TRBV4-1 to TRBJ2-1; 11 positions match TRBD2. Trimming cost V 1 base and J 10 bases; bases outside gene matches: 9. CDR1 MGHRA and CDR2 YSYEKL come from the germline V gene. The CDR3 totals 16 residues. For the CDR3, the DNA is TGCGCCAGCAGCCAAGGTGGTAGCGGGGGGGCCTGGGAGCAGTTCTTC. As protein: CASSQGGSGGAWEQFF.

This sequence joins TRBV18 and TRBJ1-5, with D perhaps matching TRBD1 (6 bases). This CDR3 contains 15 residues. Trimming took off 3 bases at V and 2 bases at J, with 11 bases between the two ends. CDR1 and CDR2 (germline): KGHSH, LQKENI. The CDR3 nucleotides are TGTGCCAGCTCACCGCCCGGGGGCGGCAATCAGCCCCAGCATTTT. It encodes CASSPPGGGNQPQHF.

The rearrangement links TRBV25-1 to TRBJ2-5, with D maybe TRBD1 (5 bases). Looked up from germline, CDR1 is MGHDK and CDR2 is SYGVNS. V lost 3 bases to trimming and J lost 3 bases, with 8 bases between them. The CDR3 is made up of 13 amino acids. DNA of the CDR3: TGTGCCAGCAGTGAGGCAGGGAAAGAGACCCAGTACTTC. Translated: CASSEAGKETQYF.

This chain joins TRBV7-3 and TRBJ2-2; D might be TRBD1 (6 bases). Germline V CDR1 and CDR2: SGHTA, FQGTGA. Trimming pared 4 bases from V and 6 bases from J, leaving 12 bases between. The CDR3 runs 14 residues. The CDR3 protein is CASSSLQGSGELFF. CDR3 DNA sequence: TGTGCCAGCAGCTCACTTCAGGGGTCCGGGGAGCTGTTTTTT.

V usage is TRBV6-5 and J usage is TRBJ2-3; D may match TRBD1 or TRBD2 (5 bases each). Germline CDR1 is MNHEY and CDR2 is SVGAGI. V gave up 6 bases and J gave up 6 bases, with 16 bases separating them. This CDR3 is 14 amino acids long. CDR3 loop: CASRGPTISDTQYF. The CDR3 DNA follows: TGTGCCAGCAGGGGACCGACCATATCGGATACGCAGTATTTT.

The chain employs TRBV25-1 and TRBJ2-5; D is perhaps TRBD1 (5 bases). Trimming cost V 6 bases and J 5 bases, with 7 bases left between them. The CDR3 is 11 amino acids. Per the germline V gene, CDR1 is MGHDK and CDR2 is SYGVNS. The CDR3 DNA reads TGTGCCAGCAGGGGGCGGGAGACCCAGTACTTC. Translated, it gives CASRGRETQYF.

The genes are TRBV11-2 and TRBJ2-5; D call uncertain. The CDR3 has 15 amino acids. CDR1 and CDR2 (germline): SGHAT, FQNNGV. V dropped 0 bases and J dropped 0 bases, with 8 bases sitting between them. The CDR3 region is CASSLDSAYQETQYF. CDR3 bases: TGTGCCAGCAGCTTAGACTCTGCCTACCAAGAGACCCAGTACTTC.

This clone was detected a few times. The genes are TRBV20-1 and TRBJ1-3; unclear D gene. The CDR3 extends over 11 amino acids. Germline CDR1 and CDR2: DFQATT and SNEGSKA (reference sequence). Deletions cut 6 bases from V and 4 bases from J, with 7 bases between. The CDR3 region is CSAPIGNTIYF. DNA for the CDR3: TGCAGTGCCCCTATCGGAAACACCATATATTTT.